These 25 T cell receptor beta chains share one sample of origin, sequenced in a study of read filtering for tumor transcriptome and immune sequencing. This library used roughly 400 ng RNA and molecular barcoded adaptors spanning alpha/delta and beta/gamma chains. From the reads, TCRdb called clonotypes with MiXCR, one entry per CDR3 protein. The repertoire holds approximately 60,000 distinct CDR3 sequences, with approximately 22% as singletons. Sequencing used a population of CD138-negative cells sorted from bone marrow. These receptors were obtained from a donor aged 40 or over with multiple myeloma.

This clonotype appeared many times. The V gene is TRBV3-1, the J gene TRBJ2-5, with D perhaps TRBD1 (5 bases). This CDR3 has 13 residues. Germline lookup yields CDR1 LGHDT and CDR2 YNNKEL (reference sequence). The V end was cut by 7 bases, the J end by 1 base, with 10 bases between. The CDR3, as DNA: TGTGCCAGCACACCAAGGGGCCAAGAGACCCAGTACTTC. Protein sequence: CASTPRGQETQYF.

This clonotype was counted at least ten times. This rearrangement joins TRBV13 to TRBJ2-7; D gene uncertain. Germline CDR1 reads PRHDT; CDR2 reads FYEKMQ (reference sequence). Between the trimmed V and J ends, which lost 0 bases and 4 bases, there was a span of 10 bases. This CDR3 contains 14 residues. CDR3: CASSLGDRTYEQYF. For the CDR3, the DNA is TGTGCCAGCAGCTTAGGGGACCGGACGTACGAGCAGTACTTC.

This clonotype was recorded at least ten times. One end of the junction is discordant with germline, which a read error may explain. The V call is TRBV7-7, the J call TRBJ2-2; D may be TRBD1 (6 bases). CDR1 is SSHAT, CDR2 FNYEAQ, per germline (reference sequence). The CDR3 has 14 residues. CDR3 loop: CASSLTGNTGELFF. DNA for the CDR3: TGTGCTAGCAGCTTGACAGGGAACACCGGGGAGCTGTTTTTT. Supplemented by reference TRBV7-7 and TRBJ2-2, the full variable domain reads GAGVSQSPRYKVTKRGQDVTLRCDPISSHATLYWYQQALGQGPEFLTYFNYEAQPDKSGLPSDRFSAERPEGSISTLTIQRTEQRDSAMYRCASSLTGNTGELFFGEGSRLTVL.

The sample holds a few counts of this clonotype. The chain employs TRBV28 and TRBJ1-5; D is undetermined. Germline V gene lookup returns CDR1 MDHEN and CDR2 SYDVKM. The V gene lost 4 bases and the J gene lost 7 bases, with 8 bases spanning the gap. The CDR3 contains 12 residues. The CDR3 region has the DNA TGTGCCAGCAGTTCGGGTGCGCAGCCCCAGCATTTT. Its protein is CASSSGAQPQHF.

V usage is TRBV20-1 and J usage is TRBJ1-3; 7 bases align to TRBD1. The CDR3 sequence is 14 residues long. Germline V gene lookup returns CDR1 DFQATT and CDR2 SNEGSKA (reference sequence). The V segment lost 6 bases and the J segment 1 base; nucleotides outside the gene matches: 6. The CDR3, as DNA: TGCAGTGCAAGACAGGGTCTTTCTGGAAACACCATATATTTT. The encoded protein is CSARQGLSGNTIYF.

Points on this clonotype: A much more abundant neighbour one base away suggests this may be a read error. This chain connects TRBV12-3 or TRBV12-4 to TRBJ2-2; the D gene is possibly TRBD2 (5 bases). This CDR3 has 13 amino acids. The CDR3 DNA sequence: TGTGCCAGCAGACTACTAGGAACTGGGGAGCCGTTTTTT. Translating it yields CASRLLGTGEPFF.

This clonotype was recorded many times. In nucleotides, the CDR3 is TGTGCCAGCGATCTCCAAGAAGGAAGGAGTCATCTCTATGGCTACACCTTC. The encoded protein is CASDLQEGRSHLYGYTF. This chain joins TRBV2 and TRBJ1-2; D not certain. Germline loops: CDR1 SNHLY, CDR2 FYNNEI. The CDR3 consists of 17 residues. V lost 8 bases to trimming and J lost 4 bases, with 26 bases between them.

Notes on this clonotype: A much bigger clone sits one base away, suggesting this may be a read error. This chain links TRBV29-1 with TRBJ1-2, with D hard to call. Looked up from germline, CDR1 is SQVTM and CDR2 is ANQGSEA. CDR3 length: 12 amino acids. DNA of the CDR3: TGCAGCGACGTACAGTATAACTATCGCTACACCTTC. Its protein product is CSDVQYNYRYTF.

This clonotype showed up many times. The chain recombines TRBV28 with TRBJ1-1; tentative D call: TRBD1 (6 bases). The CDR3 loop spans 18 amino acids. CDR1 MDHEN and CDR2 SYDVKM come from the germline V gene. V lost 3 bases and J 0 bases, leaving 20 bases between the germline ends. The CDR3 region is CASSFRGARILMNTEAFF. Written as DNA, the CDR3 is TGTGCCAGCAGTTTCCGGGGGGCAAGGATCTTAATGAACACTGAAGCTTTCTTT.

In this sample, this clonotype turned up many times. This chain joins TRBV5-1 and TRBJ2-7, with 9 positions matching TRBD1. The CDR3 runs to 15 residues. With 3 bases clipped from V and 4 bases from J, the junction kept 8 bases outside the gene matches. The V gene's germline CDR1 is SGHRS and CDR2 YFSETQ. In nucleotides, the CDR3 is TGCGCCAGCAGCTCCGATCCGGGACAGGGTTACGAGCAGTACTTC. The encoded protein is CASSSDPGQGYEQYF.

Ten or more counts support this clonotype. The rearrangement joins TRBV12-3 or TRBV12-4 to TRBJ1-6, with TRBD1 matching over 7 bases. The ends lost 2 bases at V and 10 bases at J; junction bases unmatched: 5. The CDR3 consists of 14 residues. This CDR3 reads CASSLTGANSPLHF. In nucleotides, the CDR3 is TGTGCCAGCAGTTTAACAGGGGCTAACTCACCCCTCCACTTT.

This clonotype was detected ten times or more. V gene TRBV5-5 combines with J gene TRBJ1-5; no clear D. Germline V gene lookup returns CDR1 SGHKS and CDR2 YYEKEE (reference sequence). The length of the CDR3 is 14 residues. V lost 2 bases and J lost 5, with 11 bases in between. The CDR3 nucleotides read TGTGCCAGCAGCTTAAGGGATTTCGATCAGCCCCAGCATTTT. Translating it yields CASSLRDFDQPQHF.

The rearrangement links TRBV30 to TRBJ1-1, with D unresolved. The V gene lost 5 bases and the J gene lost 6 bases, with 7 bases spanning the gap. CDR1 and CDR2 from the germline V gene are GTSNPN and SVGIG (reference sequence). CDR3 length: 10 amino acids. CDR3 sequence reads: CAWFRAEAFF. CDR3 in DNA: TGTGCCTGGTTTAGGGCTGAAGCTTTCTTT.

V usage is TRBV20-1 and J usage is TRBJ2-5, with 7 bases identical to TRBD2. This CDR3 comprises 14 residues. Trimming at V came to 6 bases and at J to 2 bases, leaving 9 bases not matched to a gene. Germline CDR1 reads DFQATT; CDR2 reads SNEGSKA (reference sequence). The chain's CDR3 is CSARKGLPQETQYF. The CDR3 DNA reads as TGCAGTGCCAGAAAGGGACTACCACAAGAGACCCAGTACTTC.

This clonotype was recorded many times. J is TRBJ1-4 and V is TRBV6-5; D might be TRBD1 (6 bases). The CDR3 spans 14 residues. V was cut by 6 bases and J by 0 bases, with 8 bases left in between. Germline V gene sequence: CDR1 MNHEY, CDR2 SVGAGI. DNA for the CDR3: TGTGCCAGCAGGTGGACAGCAACTAATGAAAAACTGTTTTTT. Its protein is CASRWTATNEKLFF.

Details on this clonotype: Relative to the germline gene, one junction end is altered; a read error may explain this. This chain joins TRBV30 and TRBJ1-4, with 7 bases that match TRBD1. The germline V gene has CDR1 GTSNPN and CDR2 SVGIG (reference sequence). The CDR3 covers 15 residues. This CDR3 reads CAWRSKRGQNEKLVF. As DNA, the CDR3 is TGTGCCTGGAGGAGTAAGAGGGGACAGAACGAAAAACTGGTTTTT.

To note about this clonotype: A read error may explain this, as a much larger clone is one base away. This sequence joins TRBV28 and TRBJ1-5; D is unresolved. The CDR3 length is 13 residues. Germline lookup yields CDR1 MDHEN and CDR2 SYDVKM. The CDR3 DNA sequence: TGTGCCAGCAGTTTCTTAAGGGATCAGCCCCAGCGTTTT. It translates to CASSFLRDQPQRF.

This clonotype has ten or more counts. The rearrangement links TRBV28 to TRBJ2-7; TRBD2 aligns across 7 bases. CDR1 and CDR2 (germline): MDHEN, SYDVKM. There are 16 residues in the CDR3. V trimming: 3 bases; J trimming: 1 base; junction bases outside the gene matches: 9. The CDR3 DNA sequence: TGTGCCAGCAGTTTGGGGACTACAAGGCCTTCCTACGAGCAGTACTTC. Its protein product is CASSLGTTRPSYEQYF.

In regard to this clonotype: The junction departs from the called germline gene at one end, perhaps through a read error. This chain links TRBV6-5 with TRBJ1-1; D is perhaps TRBD1 (5 bases). The CDR3 runs to 13 residues. The germline V gene encodes CDR1 MNHEY and CDR2 SVGAGI. In DNA, the CDR3 is TGTGCCCGCAGTCGGCGCTCAGGGACTGAAGCTTTCTTT. Amino acid sequence: CARSRRSGTEAFF.

This clonotype was recorded a few times. A much bigger clone sits one base away, suggesting this may be a read error. The chain recombines TRBV30 with TRBJ2-3; maybe TRBD2 (6 bases). The V end lost 3 bases, the J end lost 10 bases, and 17 bases lay between the germline ends. CDR3 length equals 13 residues. Germline CDR1 is GTSNPN and CDR2 is SVGIG (reference sequence). CDR3 sequence (DNA): TGTGCCTGGAGGGATCCGGGACTCGGCCCGCAGTATTTT. This translates into CAWRDPGLGPQYF.

Regarding this clonotype: This may arise from a read error, as a much more abundant clone is one base away. The rearrangement links TRBV7-8 to TRBJ2-5, with 7 bases aligning to TRBD1. CDR1 is SGHVS and CDR2 is FQNEAQ in the germline V gene. V dropped 1 base and J dropped 0; count of bases not matched to a gene: 5. The CDR3 has 16 amino acids. The CDR3 loop is CASSLDGTGDQETQYF. For the CDR3, the DNA is TGTGCCAGCAGCTTAGACGGTACAGGGGACCAAGAGACCCAGTACTTC.

This clonotype was seen a few times. The chain combines TRBV3-1 with TRBJ1-5, with D perhaps matching TRBD1 (6 bases). Germline CDR1 is LGHDT and CDR2 is YNNKEL (reference sequence). Between the trimmed V and J ends, which lost 0 bases and 7 bases, there was a span of 13 bases. The CDR3 covers 15 residues. CDR3 sequence (DNA): TGTGCCAGCAGCCAAGATGCAACAGGGTCCCAGCCCCAGCATTTT. It translates to CASSQDATGSQPQHF.

This clonotype was counted at least ten times. The chain recombines TRBV28 with TRBJ2-2; TRBD1 might be the D (6 bases). This CDR3 is built from 15 residues. The germline V gene encodes CDR1 MDHEN and CDR2 SYDVKM. The V end was cut by 3 bases, the J end by 6 bases, with 14 bases between. The CDR3 DNA sequence: TGTGCCAGCAGTTTTCAGGGGTCCTCTCCCGGGGAGCTGTTTTTT. Amino acids: CASSFQGSSPGELFF.

On this clonotype: The junction does not match germline at one end; this may be a read error. The chain carries TRBV6-5 and TRBJ2-1, with D tentatively TRBD1 (6 bases). The CDR3 sequence is 16 residues long. CDR1 is MNHEY, CDR2 SVGAGI, per germline. CDR3 loop: CAGSYSIQGYGNEQFF. CDR3 sequence (DNA): TGTGCCGGCAGTTACTCGATACAGGGTTACGGCAATGAGCAGTTCTTC.

The V call is TRBV10-3, the J call TRBJ2-7; no clear D. Trimming removed 10 bases from V and 5 bases from J, with 27 bases in between. In germline, CDR1 is ENHRY, CDR2 SYGVKD. The CDR3 spans 16 residues. The DNA for the CDR3 is TGTGCCACTAGAATTCCCTCCGGGTCTAATTCCCACGAGCAGTACTTC. Its protein product is CATRIPSGSNSHEQYF.